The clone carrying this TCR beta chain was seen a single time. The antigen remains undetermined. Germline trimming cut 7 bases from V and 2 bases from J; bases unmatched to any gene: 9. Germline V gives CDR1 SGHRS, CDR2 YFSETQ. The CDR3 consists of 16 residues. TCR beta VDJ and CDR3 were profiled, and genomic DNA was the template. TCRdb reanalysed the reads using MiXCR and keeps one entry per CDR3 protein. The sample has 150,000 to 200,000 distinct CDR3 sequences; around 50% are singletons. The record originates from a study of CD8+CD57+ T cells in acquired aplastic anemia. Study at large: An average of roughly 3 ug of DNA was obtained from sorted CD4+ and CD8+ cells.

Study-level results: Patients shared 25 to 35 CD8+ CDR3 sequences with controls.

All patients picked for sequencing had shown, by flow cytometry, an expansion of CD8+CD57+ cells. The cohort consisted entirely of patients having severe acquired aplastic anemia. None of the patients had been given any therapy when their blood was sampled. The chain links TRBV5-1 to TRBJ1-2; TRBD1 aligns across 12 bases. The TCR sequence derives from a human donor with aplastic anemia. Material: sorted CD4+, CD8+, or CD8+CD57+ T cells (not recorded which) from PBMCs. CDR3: CASAVGDRGRNYGYTF. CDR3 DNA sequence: TGCGCCAGCGCTGTCGGGGACAGGGGGCGGAACTATGGCTACACCTTC.